This TCR beta chain is from a study of cytomegalovirus exposure and HLA in healthy donors. With regard to this clone: Its cognate antigen is unknown.

The CDR3 extends over 14 amino acids. Germline V gives CDR1 MGHDK, CDR2 SYGVNS. J lost 8 bases, V lost 5 bases, and 9 bases had no gene match. Primers for the PCR totalled 60 Vbeta and 13 Jbeta. Only in-frame clones appear in the TCRdb table, and some are missing; sequencing was by immunoSEQ multiplex PCR. The sample yields 45,000 to 65,000 clones, around three quarters seen once. Study findings and constraints: The productive fraction for most TCR beta V segments was about 87% or about 30% in an earlier analysis.

The sequence was collected from a woman in her forties or fifties in good health and CMV-seropositive. Material for sequencing was PBMCs. This rearrangement joins TRBV25-1 to TRBJ2-1; 7 bases are shared with TRBD2. The CDR3 reads CASSLGREVDEQFF. CDR3 coding DNA: TGTGCCAGCAGTTTGGGGAGGGAGGTCGATGAGCAGTTCTTC.